The rows below give T cell receptor beta chains drawn from one sample of a study of T cell responses to AZD1222 COVID-19 vaccine. Repertoires were generated with immunoSEQ multiplex PCR, while TCRdb's copy carries only in-frame clones and drops some. The top ten clones hold less than 3% of a sample with 200,000 or so clones, around 86% of them seen once. This specimen was peripheral blood, taken on day 0 of MenACWY control vaccination. These receptors all stem from an adult in good health. Each CDR3 is given with its conserved first and last residue. D genes are given only for firm matches. Size tells how often a clone was seen (once, few, many) or the class of an expanded clone, and some rows leave it out.

.,TRBD1,TRBV2,TRBJ2-2,TGTGCCAGCAGTCGGGACAGGGTATCCGGGGAGCTGTTTTTT,CASSRDRVSGELFF
.,.,TRBV7-2,TRBJ2-2,TGTGCCAGCAGCTTAGCCAGGTTCGGCGGGGAGCTGTTTTTT,CASSLARFGGELFF
.,.,TRBV7-9,TRBJ1-2,TGTGCCAGCAGCTTCGATGTAGGCTACACCTTC,CASSFDVGYTF
.,.,TRBV18,TRBJ1-1,TGTGCCAGCTCACCACCGCGGGCATTGGGGACTGAAGCTTTCTTT,CASSPPRALGTEAFF
.,TRBD1,TRBV6-2/TRBV6-3,TRBJ2-1,TGTGCCAGCAGTTCCGGGACAGGGGGTGAGCAGTTCTTC,CASSSGTGGEQFF
.,.,TRBV27,TRBJ1-1,TGTGCCAGCAGTTTAAGGGCTCGGGAAGAAGCTTTCTTT,CASSLRAREEAFF
.,.,TRBV7-2,TRBJ2-3,TGTGCCAGCAGCCCCAGGGGATGGGGCACAGATACGCAGTATTTT,CASSPRGWGTDTQYF
once,.,TRBV2,TRBJ1-2,TGTGCCAGCAGGGGCGGACGGGTCGGGAATGGCTACACCTTC,CASRGGRVGNGYTF
.,TRBD2,TRBV9,TRBJ2-1,TGTGCCAGCAGCGTAGTGTGGGAGGGGTGGCATGAGCAGTTCTTC,CASSVVWEGWHEQFF
.,TRBD1,TRBV9,TRBJ1-1,TGTGCCAGCAGCGTAGCTACAGGGGGAGGGGACACTGAAGCTTTCTTT,CASSVATGGGDTEAFF
.,.,TRBV7-2,TRBJ1-1,TGTGCCAGCAGCTCCCTCGACAGGTTGAACACTGAAGCTTTCTTT,CASSSLDRLNTEAFF
.,.,TRBV12-3/TRBV12-4,TRBJ1-2,TGTGCCAGCAGTTTAACCGGTAACTATGGCTACACCTTC,CASSLTGNYGYTF
.,.,TRBV11-3,TRBJ1-3,TGTGCCAGCAGCCATCCGGGAGAGATCCAACAAAGCTCTGGAAACACCATATATTTT,CASSHPGEIQQSSGNTIYF
.,.,TRBV21-1,TRBJ2-1,TGTGCCGTCGGCAAAGGGGGGACCACCAGGGGCAATGAGCAGTTCTTC,CAVGKGGTTRGNEQFF
.,.,TRBV19,TRBJ1-5,TGTGCCAGTAGCGAAGAGGGGAGGGGCGGACAGCCCCAGCATTTT,CASSEEGRGGQPQHF
.,.,TRBV6-5,TRBJ2-5,TGTGCCAGCAGCCGGGCAGGGGAACTCCAAGAGACCCAGTACTTC,CASSRAGELQETQYF
.,TRBD2,TRBV4-2,TRBJ2-3,TGTGCCAGCAGCCAAGTGGAAGGGACTAGCTTCACAGATACGCAGTATTTT,CASSQVEGTSFTDTQYF
.,TRBD1,TRBV24-1,TRBJ1-2,TGTGCCACCAGTGATCCCGGACAGGGCGGCTATGGCTACACCTTC,CATSDPGQGGYGYTF
.,TRBD2,TRBV5-1,TRBJ2-2,TGCGCCAGCAGCTATACCGGGACTAGCAAGACCACCGGGGAGCTGTTTTTT,CASSYTGTSKTTGELFF
.,TRBD2,TRBV30,TRBJ2-7,TGTGCCTGGAGCCATAGCGGGAGGGATTACGAGCAGTACTTC,CAWSHSGRDYEQYF
.,.,TRBV6-6,TRBJ2-1,TGTGCCAGTGGGACTTTTAATGAGCAGTTCTTC,CASGTFNEQFF
.,TRBD1,TRBV6-5,TRBJ2-7,TGTGCCAGCAGTTACCAGGGACAGGGGATCTACGAGCAGTACTTC,CASSYQGQGIYEQYF
.,.,TRBV28,TRBJ1-2,TGTGCCAGCAGAGGGGAGGCGGGTGGTGGCTACACCTTC,CASRGEAGGGYTF
.,.,TRBV15,TRBJ1-6,TGTGCCACCAGCAGAGACGGGGTTAATTCACCCCTCCACTTT,CATSRDGVNSPLHF
.,.,TRBV7-6,TRBJ2-7,TGTGCCAGCAGTCCAGGGAGTACAGCTAACTCCTACGAGCAGTACTTC,CASSPGSTANSYEQYF
.,.,TRBV27,TRBJ2-1,TGTGCCAGCAGACAAGTCGCAGGGGCTGAGCAGTTCTTC,CASRQVAGAEQFF